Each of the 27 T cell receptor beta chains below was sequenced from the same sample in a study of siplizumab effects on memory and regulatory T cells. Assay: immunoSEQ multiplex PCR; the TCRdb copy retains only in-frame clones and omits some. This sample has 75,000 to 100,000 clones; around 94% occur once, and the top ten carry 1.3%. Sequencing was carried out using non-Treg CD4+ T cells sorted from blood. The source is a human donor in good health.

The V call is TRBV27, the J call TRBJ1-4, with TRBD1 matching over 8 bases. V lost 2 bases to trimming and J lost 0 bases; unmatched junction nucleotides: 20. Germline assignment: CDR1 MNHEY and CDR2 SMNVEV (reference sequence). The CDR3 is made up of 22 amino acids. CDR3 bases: TGTGCCAGCAGTTTAACGTATCAGGGGGCCCCTTCCAAACATGCAACTAATGAAAAACTGTTTTTT. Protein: CASSLTYQGAPSKHATNEKLFF.

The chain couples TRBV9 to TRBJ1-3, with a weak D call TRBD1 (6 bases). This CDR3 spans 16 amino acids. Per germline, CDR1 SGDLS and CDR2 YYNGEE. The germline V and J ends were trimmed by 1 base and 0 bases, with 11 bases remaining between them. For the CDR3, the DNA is TGTGCCAGCAGCGTAATAGGGGACAACTCTGGAAACACCATATATTTT. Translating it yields CASSVIGDNSGNTIYF.

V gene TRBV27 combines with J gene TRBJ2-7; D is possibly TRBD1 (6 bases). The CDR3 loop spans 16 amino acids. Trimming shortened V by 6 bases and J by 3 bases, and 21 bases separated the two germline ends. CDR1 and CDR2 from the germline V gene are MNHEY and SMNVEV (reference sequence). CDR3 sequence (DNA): TGTGCCAGCAGAAAAAGCGGACAGAATTTTCTCTACGAGCAGTACTTC. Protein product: CASRKSGQNFLYEQYF.

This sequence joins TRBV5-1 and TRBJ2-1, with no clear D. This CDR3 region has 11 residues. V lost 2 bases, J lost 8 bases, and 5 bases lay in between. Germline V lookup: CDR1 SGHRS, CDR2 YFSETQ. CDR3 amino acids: CASSFGHEQFF. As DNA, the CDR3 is TGCGCCAGCAGCTTCGGCCATGAGCAGTTCTTC.

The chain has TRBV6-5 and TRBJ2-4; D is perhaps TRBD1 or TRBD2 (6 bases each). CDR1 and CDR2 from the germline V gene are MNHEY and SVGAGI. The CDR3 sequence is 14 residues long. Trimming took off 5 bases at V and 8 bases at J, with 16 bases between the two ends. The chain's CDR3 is CASSPGARRDIQYF. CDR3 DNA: TGTGCCAGCAGTCCGGGGGCACGCAGGGACATTCAGTACTTC.

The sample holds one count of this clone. CDR3 loop: CASSLALAGANEQFF. CDR3 DNA: TGCGCCAGCAGCTTGGCCCTAGCGGGAGCAAATGAGCAGTTCTTC. The V call is TRBV5-1, the J call TRBJ2-1; the match to TRBD2 covers 10 bases. Looked up from germline, CDR1 is SGHRS and CDR2 is YFSETQ. After removal of 0 bases from V and 7 bases from J, the junction contained 4 bases not matched to a gene. This CDR3 spans 15 amino acids.

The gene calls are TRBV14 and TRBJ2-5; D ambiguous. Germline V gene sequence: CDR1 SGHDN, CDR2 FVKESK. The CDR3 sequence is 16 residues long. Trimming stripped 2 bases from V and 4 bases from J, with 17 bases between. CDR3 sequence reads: CASSQNFAGRAETQYF. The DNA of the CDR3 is TGTGCCAGCAGCCAAAATTTCGCCGGCCGGGCAGAGACCCAGTACTTC.

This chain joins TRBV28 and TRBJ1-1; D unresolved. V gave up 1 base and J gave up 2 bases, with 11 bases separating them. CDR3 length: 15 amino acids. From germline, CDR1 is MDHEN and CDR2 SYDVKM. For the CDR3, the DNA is TGTGCCAGCAGTTTATACCGGGGTCTCAACACTGAAGCTTTCTTT. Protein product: CASSLYRGLNTEAFF.

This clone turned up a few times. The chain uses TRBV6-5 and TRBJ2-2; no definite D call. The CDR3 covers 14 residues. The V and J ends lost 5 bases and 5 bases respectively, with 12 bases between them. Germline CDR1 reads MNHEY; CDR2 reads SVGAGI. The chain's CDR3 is CASSPRLRTGELFF. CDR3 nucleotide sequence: TGTGCCAGCAGTCCCCGGCTAAGGACCGGGGAGCTGTTTTTT.

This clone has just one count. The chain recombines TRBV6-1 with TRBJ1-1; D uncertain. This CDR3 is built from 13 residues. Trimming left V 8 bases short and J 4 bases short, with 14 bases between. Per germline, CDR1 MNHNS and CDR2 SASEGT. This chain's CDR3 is CASGLTLFTEAFF. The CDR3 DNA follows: TGTGCCAGCGGCCTAACTCTTTTCACTGAAGCTTTCTTT.

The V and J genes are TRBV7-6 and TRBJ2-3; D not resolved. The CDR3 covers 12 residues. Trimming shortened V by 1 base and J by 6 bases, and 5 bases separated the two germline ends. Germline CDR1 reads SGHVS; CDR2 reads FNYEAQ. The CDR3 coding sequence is TGTGCCAGCAGCTTAGGCCTCGATACGCAGTATTTT. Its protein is CASSLGLDTQYF.

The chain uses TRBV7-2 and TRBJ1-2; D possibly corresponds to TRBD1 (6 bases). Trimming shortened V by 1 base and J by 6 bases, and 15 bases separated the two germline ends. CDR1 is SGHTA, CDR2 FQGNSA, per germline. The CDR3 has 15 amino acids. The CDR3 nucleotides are TGTGCCAGCAGCTTAGACGGGACACGGCCACATGGCTACACCTTC. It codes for CASSLDGTRPHGYTF.

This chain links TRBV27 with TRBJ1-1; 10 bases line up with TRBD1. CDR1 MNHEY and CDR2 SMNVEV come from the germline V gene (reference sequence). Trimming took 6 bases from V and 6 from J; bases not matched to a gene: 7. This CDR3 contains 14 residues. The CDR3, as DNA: TGTGCCAGCAGAAAGGGACAGGGGACCGCTGAAGCTTTCTTT. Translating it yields CASRKGQGTAEAFF.

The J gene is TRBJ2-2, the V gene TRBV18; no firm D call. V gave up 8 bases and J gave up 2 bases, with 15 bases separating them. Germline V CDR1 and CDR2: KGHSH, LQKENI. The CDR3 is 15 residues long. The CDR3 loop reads CASAFARTNTGELFF. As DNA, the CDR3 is TGTGCCAGCGCGTTCGCCAGAACCAACACCGGGGAGCTGTTTTTT.

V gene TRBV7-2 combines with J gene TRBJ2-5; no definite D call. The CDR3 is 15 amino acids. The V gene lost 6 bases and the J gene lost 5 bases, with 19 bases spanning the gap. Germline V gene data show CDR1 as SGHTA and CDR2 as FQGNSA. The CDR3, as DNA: TGTGCCAGCAGGGACCCCTCAAGGCAGAAGGAGACCCAGTACTTC. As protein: CASRDPSRQKETQYF.

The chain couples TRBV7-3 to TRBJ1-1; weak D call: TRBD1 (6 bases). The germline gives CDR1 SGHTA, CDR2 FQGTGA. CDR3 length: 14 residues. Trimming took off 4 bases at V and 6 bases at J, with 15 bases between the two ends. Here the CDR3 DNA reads TGTGCCAGCAGCTCACAGGGTATCAACTCTGAAGCTTTCTTT. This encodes CASSSQGINSEAFF.

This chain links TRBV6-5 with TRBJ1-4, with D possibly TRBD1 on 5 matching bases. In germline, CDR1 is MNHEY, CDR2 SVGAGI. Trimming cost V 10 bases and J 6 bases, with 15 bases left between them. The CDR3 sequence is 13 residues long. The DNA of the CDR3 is TGTGCCACCAGGAGGGGAGTGGATGAAAAACTGTTTTTT. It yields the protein CATRRGVDEKLFF.

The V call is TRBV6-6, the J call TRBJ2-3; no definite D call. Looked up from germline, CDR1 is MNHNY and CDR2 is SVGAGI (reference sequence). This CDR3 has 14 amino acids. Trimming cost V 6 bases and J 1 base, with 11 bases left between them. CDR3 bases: TGTGCCAGCAGCCCCACGACTCGCACAGATACGCAGTATTTT. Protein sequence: CASSPTTRTDTQYF.

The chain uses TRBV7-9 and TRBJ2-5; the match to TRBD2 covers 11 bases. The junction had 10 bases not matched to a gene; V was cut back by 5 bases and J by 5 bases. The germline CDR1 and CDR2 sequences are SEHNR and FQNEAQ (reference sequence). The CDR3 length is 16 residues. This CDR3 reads CASSDGLAGGLETQYF. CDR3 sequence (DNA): TGTGCCAGCAGCGACGGACTAGCGGGTGGGTTGGAGACCCAGTACTTC. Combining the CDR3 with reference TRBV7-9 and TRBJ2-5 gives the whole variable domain DTGVSQNPRHKITKRGQNVTFRCDPISEHNRLYWYRQTLGQGPEFLTYFQNEAQLEKSRLLSDRFSAERPKGSFSTLEIQRTEQGDSAMYLCASSDGLAGGLETQYFGPGTRLLVL.

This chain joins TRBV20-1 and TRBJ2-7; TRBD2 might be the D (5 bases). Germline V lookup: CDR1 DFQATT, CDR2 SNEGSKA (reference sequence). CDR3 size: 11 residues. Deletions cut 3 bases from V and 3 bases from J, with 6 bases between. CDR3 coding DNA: TGCAGTGCTAGCGGGATCTACGAGCAGTACTTC. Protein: CSASGIYEQYF.

CDR3 protein: CASGISGLNTEAFF. In DNA form, the CDR3 reads TGTGCCAGCGGGATATCAGGACTGAACACTGAAGCTTTCTTT. This chain connects TRBV28 to TRBJ1-1; D gene uncertain. In germline, CDR1 is MDHEN, CDR2 SYDVKM. The length of the CDR3 is 14 residues. V dropped 8 bases and J dropped 0 bases, with 13 bases sitting between them.

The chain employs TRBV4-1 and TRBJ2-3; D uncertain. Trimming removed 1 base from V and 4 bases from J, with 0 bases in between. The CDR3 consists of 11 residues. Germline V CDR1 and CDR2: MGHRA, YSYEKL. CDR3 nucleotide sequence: TGCGCCAGCAGCCAAGCAGATACGCAGTATTTT. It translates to CASSQADTQYF.

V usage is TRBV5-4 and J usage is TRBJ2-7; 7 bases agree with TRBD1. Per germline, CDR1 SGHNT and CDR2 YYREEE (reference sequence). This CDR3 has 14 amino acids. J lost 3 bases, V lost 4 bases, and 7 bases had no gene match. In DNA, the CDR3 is TGTGCCAGCAGCAAGCCGGGACAGTACTACGAGCAGTACTTC. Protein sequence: CASSKPGQYYEQYF. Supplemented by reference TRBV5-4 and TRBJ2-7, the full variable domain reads ETGVTQSPTHLIKTRGQQVTLRCSSQSGHNTVSWYQQALGQGPQFIFQYYREEENGRGNFPPRFSGLQFPNYSSELNVNALELDDSALYLCASSKPGQYYEQYFGPGTRLTVT.

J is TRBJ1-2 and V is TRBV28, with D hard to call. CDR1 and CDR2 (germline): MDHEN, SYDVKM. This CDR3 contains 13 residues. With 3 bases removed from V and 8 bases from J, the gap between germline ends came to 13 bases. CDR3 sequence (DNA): TGTGCCAGCAGTTTCCAGAGCCGTGGAGGCTACACCTTC. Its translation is CASSFQSRGGYTF.

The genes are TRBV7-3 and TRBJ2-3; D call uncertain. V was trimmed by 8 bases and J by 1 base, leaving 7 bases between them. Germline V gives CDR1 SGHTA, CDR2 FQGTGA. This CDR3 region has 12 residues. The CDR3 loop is CASSEGTDTQYF. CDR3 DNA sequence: TGTGCCAGCTCGGAAGGCACAGATACGCAGTATTTT.

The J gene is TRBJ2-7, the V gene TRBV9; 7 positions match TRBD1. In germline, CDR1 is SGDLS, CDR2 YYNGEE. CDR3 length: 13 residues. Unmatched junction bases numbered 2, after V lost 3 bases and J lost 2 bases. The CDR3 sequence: CASSEGQTYEQYF. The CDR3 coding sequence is TGTGCCAGCAGCGAGGGACAGACCTACGAGCAGTACTTC.

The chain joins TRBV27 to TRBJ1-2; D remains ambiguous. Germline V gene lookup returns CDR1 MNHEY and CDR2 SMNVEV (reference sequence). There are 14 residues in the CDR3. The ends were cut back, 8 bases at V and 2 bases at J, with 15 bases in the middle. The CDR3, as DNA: TGTGCCAGCCGTGGGTCCGGGCGAAACTATGGCTACACCTTC. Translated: CASRGSGRNYGYTF.